The clone carrying this T cell receptor beta chain occurred a few times. The antigen remains undetermined. The record originates from a study of T cell responses to AZD1222 COVID-19 vaccine. Points from the study as a whole: Dominant at 160-218 and 743-854, vaccine-associated CD4 TCRs also spanned spike. An increase in Spike-specific TCR breadth and depth was observed after two AZD1222 doses. Sampling that yielded the repertoires occurred only after the peak T cell response. The number of AZD1222 recipients seropositive at baseline was only 6 or 7.

TCRdb keeps only in-frame clones here, not all; method: immunoSEQ multiplex PCR. The sample holds 60,000 to 90,000 clones, 60% to 85% seen once. Per germline, CDR1 SGDLS and CDR2 YYNGEE. Trimming took 0 bases from V and 7 from J, leaving 10 bases between them. This CDR3 is 13 amino acids long. The material sequenced was peripheral blood, taken 28 days after the second dose of the MenACWY control vaccine. The sequence came from an adult who received the MenACWY meningococcal vaccine as a control. This chain joins TRBV9 and TRBJ1-2; D not resolved. The CDR3 DNA reads TGTGCCAGCAGCGTAGACCCTACCGGTGGCTACACCTTC. Residues: CASSVDPTGGYTF.